This TCR beta chain originates from a study of cytomegalovirus exposure and HLA in healthy donors. Sequencing used immunoSEQ multiplex PCR; TCRdb keeps in-frame clones, though not all of them. The data contain about 130,000 clones, approximately 90% of them singletons. Concerning this clone itself: The target antigen is unknown.

Germline V CDR1 and CDR2: KGHSH, LQKENI. The V end was cut by 3 bases, the J end by 0 bases, with 6 bases between. The CDR3 loop spans 14 amino acids. Broader study findings: Researchers catalogued some 160 TCR beta chains as cytomegalovirus-associated. Most TCR sequences were seen very rarely across donors, but some public TCRs occurred in many. With high specificity and sensitivity, the classifier reportedly diagnosed cytomegalovirus status. In vitro assays verified that a few CMV-associated chains recognized CMV antigens specifically.

Sequenced input: PBMCs. The sequence derives from a woman aged 30 to 39 in good health and CMV-seropositive. J is TRBJ1-5 and V is TRBV18; D remains ambiguous. The CDR3 DNA follows: TGTGCCAGCTCACCGCAACATAGCAATCAGCCCCAGCATTTT. Translating it yields CASSPQHSNQPQHF.